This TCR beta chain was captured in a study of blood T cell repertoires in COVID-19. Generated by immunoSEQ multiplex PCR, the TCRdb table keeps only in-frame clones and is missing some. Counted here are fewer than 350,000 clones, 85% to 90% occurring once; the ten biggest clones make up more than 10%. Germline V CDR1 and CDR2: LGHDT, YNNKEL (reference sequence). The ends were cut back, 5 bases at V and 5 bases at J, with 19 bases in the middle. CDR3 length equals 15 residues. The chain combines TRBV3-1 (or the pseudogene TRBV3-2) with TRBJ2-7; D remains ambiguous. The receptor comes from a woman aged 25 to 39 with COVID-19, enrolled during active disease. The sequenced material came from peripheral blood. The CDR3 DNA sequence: TGTGCCAGCAGCAGTCACCAGGATCTCCGAAACGAGCAGTACTTC. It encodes CASSSHQDLRNEQYF.